These 10 T cell receptor beta chains originate from one sample sequenced in a study of T cells in Graves' hyperthyroidism and ophthalmopathy. Researchers amplified the TCR beta CDR3 regions from RNA transcripts. A first-round RT-PCR of the TCR CDR3 used the HTBI primer set. From the multiplex PCR reads, TCRdb called clonotypes with MiXCR, one entry per CDR3 protein. The repertoire consists of 300,000 to 450,000 distinct CDR3 sequences, with less than 15% occurring once and the leading ten covering around a tenth. Sequencing was carried out using blood. These receptors originate from a young woman with Graves' hyperthyroidism.

This clonotype was observed many times. This rearrangement joins TRBV19 to TRBJ1-5, with D perhaps TRBD1 (5 bases). The CDR3 extends over 14 amino acids. Trimming removed 3 bases from V and 5 bases from J, with 11 bases in between. CDR1 LNHDA and CDR2 SQIVND come from the germline V gene (reference sequence). This CDR3 is CASSILLGDQPQHF. The CDR3, as DNA: TGTGCCAGTAGTATTTTGTTAGGGGATCAGCCCCAGCATTTT.

This clonotype came up many times. The gene calls are TRBV2 and TRBJ2-5; D is unclear. V lost 2 bases to trimming and J lost 12 bases, with 13 bases between them. Germline CDR1 reads SNHLY; CDR2 reads FYNNEI. The CDR3 runs to 12 residues. As DNA, the CDR3 is TGTGCCAGCAGTGAATACTCCACCCATGAGTACTTC. This sequence encodes CASSEYSTHEYF.

This clonotype was counted ten times or more. The J gene is TRBJ2-5, the V gene TRBV2, with D unclear. The CDR3 covers 11 residues. Deletions cut 7 bases from V and 5 bases from J, with 8 bases between. CDR1 SNHLY and CDR2 FYNNEI come from the germline V gene. The CDR3 bases are TGTGCCAGCACCCCTACGGAGACCCAGTACTTC. Its translation is CASTPTETQYF.

This clonotype was counted a few times. The rearrangement uses TRBV3-1 and TRBJ2-2, with 8 bases matching TRBD1. Germline V CDR1 and CDR2: LGHDT, YNNKEL (reference sequence). Germline trimming cut 5 bases from V and 2 bases from J; bases unmatched to any gene: 13. This CDR3 is built from 18 residues. CDR3 coding DNA: TGTGCCAGCAGCTCGGACAGGGTTGCGCTCAAAAACACCGGGGAGCTGTTTTTT. Translated: CASSSDRVALKNTGELFF. Filled out from reference TRBV3-1 and TRBJ2-2, the complete variable domain reads DTAVSQTPKYLVTQMGNDKSIKCEQNLGHDTMYWYKQDSKKFLKIMFSYNNKELIINETVPNRFSPKSPDKAHLNLHINSLELGDSAVYFCASSSDRVALKNTGELFFGEGSRLTVL.

This clonotype was picked up a small number of times. The V call is TRBV7-9, the J call TRBJ1-6; 10 nucleotides align to TRBD1. Trimming cost V 3 bases and J 0 bases; bases outside gene matches: 11. In germline, CDR1 is SEHNR, CDR2 FQNEAQ (reference sequence). The CDR3 is 20 residues long. As DNA, the CDR3 is TGTGCCAGCAGCTTTGCCCGGGACAGGGGTCCCGCCTCCTATAATTCACCCCTCCACTTT. Its translation is CASSFARDRGPASYNSPLHF.

This clonotype turned up a few times. The CDR3 here is CASSSGTGNLNTEAFF. For the CDR3, the DNA is TGTGCCAGCAGCAGTGGGACAGGGAATCTGAACACTGAAGCTTTCTTT. The chain combines TRBV7-9 with TRBJ1-1; 9 bases fit TRBD1. This CDR3 contains 16 residues. J gave up 0 bases and V 5 bases, and 7 bases lay outside the gene matches. Germline lookup yields CDR1 SEHNR and CDR2 FQNEAQ (reference sequence).

The table lists this clonotype with many counts. The rearrangement uses TRBV18 and TRBJ2-7; TRBD2 matches 10 bases. Trimming took 2 bases from V and 5 from J; bases not matched to a gene: 12. The CDR3 loop spans 17 amino acids. From germline, CDR1 is KGHSH and CDR2 LQKENI. CDR3 protein: CASSPKGQLAGGNEQYF. Here the CDR3 DNA reads TGTGCCAGCTCACCAAAGGGACAGTTAGCGGGAGGAAACGAGCAGTACTTC.

The chain joins TRBV19 to TRBJ1-2; D is uncertain. This CDR3 has 13 residues. Germline V lookup: CDR1 LNHDA, CDR2 SQIVND (reference sequence). Trimming removed 5 bases from V and 4 bases from J, with 11 bases in between. CDR3 region: CASSFWTLYGYTF. The CDR3 bases are TGTGCCAGTAGTTTCTGGACGCTCTATGGCTACACCTTC.

This clonotype came up a few times. This chain uses TRBV24-1 with TRBJ1-4; D possibly corresponds to TRBD1 (6 bases). From germline, CDR1 is KGHDR and CDR2 SFDVKD. CDR3 size: 14 residues. Trimming stripped 5 bases from V and 7 bases from J, with 13 bases between. CDR3 amino acids: CATSGGGAGEKLFF. The CDR3 region has the DNA TGTGCCACCAGTGGGGGGGGCGCAGGTGAAAAACTGTTTTTT.

There are many counts of this clonotype. This rearrangement joins TRBV19 to TRBJ1-5; no clear D. V dropped 2 bases and J dropped 3 bases, with 5 bases sitting between them. The CDR3 extends over 13 amino acids. CDR1 LNHDA and CDR2 SQIVND come from the germline V gene (reference sequence). This CDR3 is CASSIRANQPQHF. In DNA form, the CDR3 reads TGTGCCAGTAGTATAAGGGCCAATCAGCCCCAGCATTTT. Together with reference TRBV19 and TRBJ1-5, the CDR3 gives the full variable domain: DGGITQSPKYLFRKEGQNVTLSCEQNLNHDAMYWYRQDPGQGLRLIYYSQIVNDFQKGDIAEGYSVSREKKESFPLTVTSAQKNPTAFYLCASSIRANQPQHFGDGTRLSIL.